The 31 T cell receptor beta chains reported below all come from one sample, sequenced in a study of T cells in Graves' hyperthyroidism and ophthalmopathy. Amplification of TCR beta CDR3 regions was performed using RNA transcripts as template. The primer set for the first-round RT-PCR of the TCR CDR3 was HTBI. TCRdb re-analysed the multiplex PCR reads in MiXCR, keeping a single row per CDR3 protein. The repertoire holds 600,000 to 700,000 distinct CDR3 sequences, about 15% seen once, with over 3.5% in the top ten. Input material: blood. All receptors derive from a woman aged 40 to 55 with Graves' ophthalmopathy.

The CDR3 region has the DNA TGCGCCAGCAGCCCCCGGACCGGGACTACCTACGAGCAGTACTTC. Translation gives CASSPRTGTTYEQYF. This chain joins TRBV4-1 and TRBJ2-7; 7 nucleotides align to TRBD2. The V gene end was trimmed by 4 bases and the J gene end by 2 bases; junction bases not matched to a gene: 8. The length of the CDR3 is 15 residues. In germline, CDR1 is MGHRA, CDR2 YSYEKL.

The table lists this clonotype with a count of one. The J gene is TRBJ2-7, the V gene TRBV7-9, with 7 positions matching TRBD1. The germline CDR1 and CDR2 sequences are SEHNR and FQNEAQ (reference sequence). The CDR3 totals 14 residues. V shed 3 bases and J 2 bases; nucleotides not matched to a gene: 4. The DNA for the CDR3 is TGTGCCAGCAGCTTTCAGGGGGTGACCTACGAGCAGTACTTC. Its protein is CASSFQGVTYEQYF.

V and J are TRBV5-6 and TRBJ2-7; 15 bases are a match to TRBD2. This CDR3 contains 17 residues. Germline loops: CDR1 SGHDT, CDR2 YYEEEE. V was clipped by 1 base and J by 5 bases; unmatched bases: 7. The CDR3 sequence is CASSLYRGLAGGDEQYF. The CDR3 DNA reads as TGTGCCAGCAGCTTGTACAGGGGACTAGCGGGAGGCGACGAGCAGTACTTC.

This clonotype was counted ten times or more. The rearrangement links TRBV28 to TRBJ2-7; 14 bases map to TRBD2. The CDR3 totals 16 residues. J gave up 7 bases and V 4 bases, and 9 bases lay outside the gene matches. Germline CDR1 is MDHEN and CDR2 is SYDVKM. The CDR3 DNA reads as TGTGCCAGCAGTTACCCCGGACTAGCGGGAGGAGGTGAGCAGTACTTC. This sequence encodes CASSYPGLAGGGEQYF.

This clonotype has a count of ten or more. The V gene is TRBV24-1, the J gene TRBJ2-5; D might be TRBD1 (6 bases). Deletions cut 7 bases from V and 2 bases from J, with 7 bases between. The CDR3 contains 12 residues. Germline CDR1 KGHDR, CDR2 SFDVKD. The CDR3 DNA sequence: TGTGCCACCAGCGGACAGCAAGAGACCCAGTACTTC. Amino acid sequence: CATSGQQETQYF.

A single count supports this clonotype. The chain is built from TRBV18 and TRBJ2-5; D is unclear. The CDR3 is 15 residues long. In germline, CDR1 is KGHSH, CDR2 LQKENI. Trimming left V 3 bases short and J 2 bases short, with 13 bases between. The CDR3 region has the DNA TGTGCCAGCTCACCCCGGCTGGGCCCTCAAGAGACCCAGTACTTC. Protein: CASSPRLGPQETQYF.

This clonotype showed up just a few times. Germline is not matched at one junction end, which may reflect a read error. The rearrangement joins TRBV12-3 or TRBV12-4 to TRBJ2-5, with 7 bases matching TRBD2. The CDR3 sequence is 11 residues long. The CDR3 sequence: CASSSGLVGHF. The CDR3 nucleotides read TGTGCCAGCAGTTCTGGACTAGTGGGGCACTTC.

In its sample, this clonotype was seen many times. V and J are TRBV2 and TRBJ2-5; D is undetermined. The V gene lost 7 bases and the J gene lost 5 bases, with 14 bases spanning the gap. CDR1 is SNHLY, CDR2 FYNNEI, per germline. CDR3 length equals 13 residues. CDR3 protein: CASNGGRLETQYF. In nucleotides, the CDR3 is TGTGCCAGCAATGGTGGTCGTTTGGAGACCCAGTACTTC.

The rearrangement joins TRBV15 to TRBJ2-5; TRBD1 agrees at 7 bases. This CDR3 has 17 residues. Germline loops: CDR1 LNHNV, CDR2 YYDKDF (reference sequence). With V trimmed by 3 bases and J by 5 bases, 15 bases remained unmatched. In DNA form, the CDR3 reads TGTGCCACCAGCAGCCAAGGGCCCCCCGACAGGGACGAGACCCAGTACTTC. Translation gives CATSSQGPPDRDETQYF.

This clonotype was seen ten or more times. The V call is TRBV7-9, the J call TRBJ1-1, with D perhaps matching TRBD1 (6 bases). Trimming removed 2 bases from V and 4 bases from J, with 14 bases in between. This CDR3 is built from 15 residues. CDR1 SEHNR and CDR2 FQNEAQ come from the germline V gene (reference sequence). The CDR3, as DNA: TGTGCCAGCAGCTTACGGAGGGGGTGGGGCACTGAAGCTTTCTTT. It codes for CASSLRRGWGTEAFF.

This clonotype was seen only a few times. The chain recombines TRBV28 with TRBJ1-5; D possibly corresponds to TRBD1 (6 bases). The CDR3 consists of 14 residues. CDR1 and CDR2 from the germline V gene are MDHEN and SYDVKM. Trimming removed 6 bases from V and 7 bases from J, with 16 bases in between. CDR3 protein: CASSPGQIGQPQHF. In nucleotides, the CDR3 is TGTGCCAGCAGCCCCGGACAGATTGGACAGCCCCAGCATTTT.

There are many counts of this clonotype. The chain employs TRBV6-5 and TRBJ1-1, with D tentatively TRBD1 (5 bases). Germline V gene data show CDR1 as MNHEY and CDR2 as SVGAGI. The CDR3 sequence is 12 residues long. Trimming took off 0 bases at V and 9 bases at J, with 8 bases between the two ends. CDR3 sequence (DNA): TGTGCCAGCAGTTACTCAGGGACCAAAGCTTTCTTT. Translated: CASSYSGTKAFF.

This clonotype was counted ten times or more. The V and J genes are TRBV12-3 or TRBV12-4 and TRBJ2-5; the match to TRBD1 covers 8 bases. Losses at the gene ends were 6 bases for V and 4 bases for J; bases not matched to a gene: 19. CDR3 length: 18 amino acids. CDR3 in amino acids: CASRDRTGIAGTLETQYF. The CDR3 DNA reads as TGTGCCAGCAGGGATAGGACAGGGATTGCGGGAACTCTAGAGACCCAGTACTTC.

The chain combines TRBV6-2 or TRBV6-3 with TRBJ2-7; 7 nucleotides match TRBD2. The CDR3 contains 15 residues. CDR1 MNHEY and CDR2 SVGEGT come from the germline V gene. The ends lost 4 bases at V and 6 bases at J; junction bases unmatched: 12. CDR3 loop: CASSSEGGQEGEQYF. The CDR3, as DNA: TGTGCCAGCAGTTCGGAGGGAGGGCAGGAGGGCGAGCAGTACTTC.

Only one count was recorded for this clonotype. The chain uses TRBV30 and TRBJ2-7; 8 bases align to TRBD1. CDR3 length: 12 residues. V was pared by 5 bases and J by 6 bases, with 6 bases of the junction left unmatched. CDR1 is GTSNPN, CDR2 SVGIG, per germline (reference sequence). In nucleotides, the CDR3 is TGTGCCTGGGGACAGGGATTAGGCGAGCAGTACTTC. It codes for CAWGQGLGEQYF.

There are many counts of this clonotype. The gene calls are TRBV28 and TRBJ2-7; 7 nucleotides match TRBD2. The CDR3 has 16 amino acids. J was trimmed by 5 bases and V by 6 bases; bases with no gene match: 16. Germline CDR1 MDHEN, CDR2 SYDVKM. The CDR3 region is CASRKAGRGGLNEQYF. CDR3 sequence (DNA): TGTGCCAGCAGGAAGGCCGGCCGCGGGGGTCTGAACGAGCAGTACTTC.

This clonotype was counted between two and nine times. This chain links TRBV7-3 with TRBJ1-6; weak D call: TRBD1 (5 bases). V was shortened by 5 bases and J by 7 bases, with 15 bases between the two germline ends. The CDR3 is 15 residues long. Germline CDR1 SGHTA, CDR2 FQGTGA. The CDR3 sequence is CASSPVGAPNSPLHF. DNA of the CDR3: TGTGCCAGCAGCCCTGTTGGGGCGCCAAATTCACCCCTCCACTTT.

This clonotype has ten or more counts. The chain combines TRBV20-1 with TRBJ2-5, with TRBD2 matching over 7 bases. With V trimmed by 7 bases and J by 5 bases, 7 bases remained unmatched. Germline V lookup: CDR1 DFQATT, CDR2 SNEGSKA (reference sequence). The CDR3 extends over 12 amino acids. CDR3 nucleotides: TGCAGTGTTTCGGGGCGGGGGGAGACCCAGTACTTC. Translated: CSVSGRGETQYF.

The J gene is TRBJ1-5, the V gene TRBV24-1; D gene uncertain. Germline CDR1 KGHDR, CDR2 SFDVKD. V lost 6 bases, J lost 7 bases, and 9 bases lay in between. This CDR3 comprises 12 residues. CDR3 nucleotide sequence: TGTGCCACCAGTAGAGGACCCCAGCCCCAGCATTTT. This encodes CATSRGPQPQHF.

This clonotype has at least ten counts. CDR3 sequence (DNA): TGTGCCAGCAGCTTACAGGGTGAGCCCCAGCATTTT. It codes for CASSLQGEPQHF. The rearrangement joins TRBV7-2 to TRBJ1-5, with D perhaps TRBD1 (5 bases). Trimming removed 2 bases at V and 8 bases at J, with 7 bases between. Per germline, CDR1 SGHTA and CDR2 FQGNSA. This CDR3 is built from 12 residues.

This clonotype was seen repeatedly, ten times or more. The chain employs TRBV12-3 or TRBV12-4 and TRBJ2-7; D remains ambiguous. With 0 bases removed from V and 6 bases from J, the gap between germline ends came to 9 bases. The CDR3 extends over 13 amino acids. The CDR3 region is CASSLAVEFEQYF. CDR3 bases: TGTGCCAGCAGTTTAGCGGTTGAATTCGAGCAGTACTTC.

This clonotype was seen a few times. CDR3 residues: CSVSDSGRSWTGGANVLTF. Here the CDR3 DNA reads TGCAGTGTTTCCGATAGCGGGAGGAGTTGGACCGGGGGGGCCAACGTCCTGACTTTC. The J gene is TRBJ2-6, the V gene TRBV20-1, with 10 bases identical to TRBD2. The germline V gene has CDR1 DFQATT and CDR2 SNEGSKA (reference sequence). This CDR3 spans 19 amino acids. Unmatched junction bases numbered 19, after V lost 7 bases and J lost 4 bases.

This clonotype was detected a few times. The chain uses TRBV3-1 and TRBJ2-5, with 10 bases fitting TRBD2. The V gene end was trimmed by 0 bases and the J gene end by 3 bases; junction bases not matched to a gene: 7. Germline-derived CDR1 and CDR2 are LGHDT and YNNKEL (reference sequence). The CDR3 has 17 amino acids. The CDR3, as DNA: TGTGCCAGCAGCCAAGAAAGGACTAGCGGAGGGAAAGAGACCCAGTACTTC. Its translation is CASSQERTSGGKETQYF.

The chain joins TRBV19 to TRBJ1-5, with D tentatively TRBD1 (6 bases). The CDR3 loop spans 16 amino acids. CDR1 is LNHDA, CDR2 SQIVND, per germline (reference sequence). V shed 2 bases and J shed 2 bases, with 13 bases lying between them. The CDR3 loop reads CASSISSGGRNQPQHF. Here the CDR3 DNA reads TGTGCCAGTAGTATATCATCGGGGGGGCGCAATCAGCCCCAGCATTTT.

The sample holds many counts of this clonotype. The chain carries TRBV27 and TRBJ1-5, with D maybe TRBD1 (6 bases). Germline CDR1 is MNHEY and CDR2 is SMNVEV (reference sequence). This CDR3 has 14 residues. V gave up 6 bases and J gave up 2 bases, with 11 bases separating them. The CDR3 DNA follows: TGTGCCAGCAGGGTACAGGGAGGCAATCAGCCCCAGCATTTT. Translating it yields CASRVQGGNQPQHF.

This clonotype was counted many times. CDR3 DNA: TGTGCCAGCAGCGATTCGATGTACCAAGAGACCCAGTACTTC. Encoded protein: CASSDSMYQETQYF. V and J are TRBV2 and TRBJ2-5; D not certain. The CDR3 is made up of 14 amino acids. Germline CDR1 and CDR2: SNHLY and FYNNEI. The V end lost 6 bases, the J end lost 0 bases, and 11 bases lay between the germline ends.

The sample holds a few counts of this clonotype. The CDR3 sequence is CAWSVPLTSGSYEQYF. The CDR3 DNA is TGTGCCTGGAGTGTACCCCTGACTAGCGGCTCCTACGAGCAGTACTTC. The rearrangement uses TRBV30 and TRBJ2-7; 9 positions match TRBD2. CDR3 length: 16 residues. V lost 0 bases to trimming and J lost 0 bases; unmatched junction nucleotides: 6. CDR1 and CDR2 (germline): GTSNPN, SVGIG (reference sequence).

This clonotype was seen repeatedly, ten times or more. V usage is TRBV6-1 and J usage is TRBJ2-7; D is possibly TRBD2 (7 bases). Germline V gene lookup returns CDR1 MNHNS and CDR2 SASEGT. This CDR3 is built from 14 residues. V lost 7 bases and J lost 2, with 15 bases in between. This chain's CDR3 is CASKQGLPTYEQYF. CDR3 in DNA: TGTGCCAGCAAACAGGGACTACCGACCTACGAGCAGTACTTC.

This chain joins TRBV28 and TRBJ1-3; no reliable D call. This CDR3 contains 14 residues. V was pared by 4 bases and J by 4 bases, with 11 bases between. Germline V CDR1 and CDR2: MDHEN, SYDVKM. CDR3: CASSYRQRGNTIYF. In DNA, the CDR3 is TGTGCCAGCAGTTACCGGCAGCGCGGAAACACCATATATTTT.

Only a few counts were recorded for this clonotype. The chain recombines TRBV29-1 with TRBJ1-2; TRBD1 might be the D (6 bases). The CDR3 has 13 residues. Trimming removed 6 bases from V and 2 bases from J, with 13 bases in between. From germline, CDR1 is SQVTM and CDR2 ANQGSEA. CDR3 sequence reads: CSVGGGRNYGYTF. As DNA, the CDR3 is TGCAGCGTGGGGGGGGGGCGGAACTATGGCTACACCTTC.

This clonotype was picked up many times. This chain connects TRBV29-1 to TRBJ1-1, with TRBD1 identical over 7 bases. The V and J ends lost 6 bases and 5 bases, in that order; junction bases with no gene match: 9. Germline V gene data show CDR1 as SQVTM and CDR2 as ANQGSEA. The CDR3 runs to 13 residues. The CDR3: CSVGTGAGTEAFF. In nucleotides, the CDR3 is TGCAGCGTAGGTACAGGGGCGGGTACTGAAGCTTTCTTT.